This entry features one T cell receptor (beta chain) sequence. Its specificity is unknown. This record comes from a study of response to subunit inactivated influenza vaccine. Study-wide points: Few additional T cells are recruited per seasonal influenza vaccination, authors suggested.

Trimming took 1 base from V and 3 from J, leaving 10 bases between them. The CDR3 length is 16 residues. Germline CDR1 reads LGHNA; CDR2 reads YNFKEQ. TCRdb re-called the RT-PCR reads with MiXCR, one entry per CDR3 protein. Here the sample spans about 700,000 distinct CDR3 sequences, about 15% being singletons. The sequenced sample was PBMCs from blood, obtained roughly 2 weeks before vaccination. This clonotype was obtained from a man in his fifties who received an inactivated influenza vaccine. The chain recombines TRBV4-2 with TRBJ2-6; maybe TRBD2 (6 bases). The CDR3 DNA follows: TGTGCCAGCAGCCAAGCCGAGGGAGGTGGGGCCAACGTCCTGACTTTC. This translates into CASSQAEGGGANVLTF.